The text below deals with one T cell receptor (beta chain). Its antigen is not identified. Trimming at V came to 1 base and at J to 5 bases, leaving 5 bases not matched to a gene. The CDR3 has 15 amino acids. CDR1 and CDR2 from the germline V gene are SGHRS and YFSETQ. The sample originates from a study of T cell repertoires in cytomegalovirus infection. TCRdb re-called the reads with MiXCR, one entry per CDR3 protein. Of about 570,000 distinct CDR3 sequences in the sample, roughly 42% were seen once. This receptor was taken from a human donor in good health (CMV status not recorded). Some clones in this sample may be carry-over from other donors' samples. The starting material was cultured PBMCs, obtained from culture after CMV antigen stimulation. V and J are TRBV5-1 and TRBJ2-5; 10 bases are shared with TRBD2. The CDR3 bases are TGCGCCAGCAGCTTGACTAGCGGGGCTGGGGAGACCCAGTACTTC. Its protein is CASSLTSGAGETQYF.